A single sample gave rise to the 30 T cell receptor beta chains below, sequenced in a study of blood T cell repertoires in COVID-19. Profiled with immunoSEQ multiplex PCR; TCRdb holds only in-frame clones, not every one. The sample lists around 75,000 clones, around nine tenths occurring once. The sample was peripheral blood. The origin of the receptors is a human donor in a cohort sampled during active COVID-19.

CDR3 region: CASSPHQGPFAFF. The DNA of the CDR3 is TGTGCCAGCAGCCCCCATCAGGGCCCGTTCGCTTTCTTT. The V call is TRBV5-7, the J call TRBJ1-1; D is possibly TRBD1 (5 bases). TRBV5-7 is sorted into the ORF group, with uncertain function. V was pared by 4 bases and J by 11 bases, with 18 bases between. The CDR3 has 13 residues.

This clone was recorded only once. The CDR3 region has the DNA TGTGCCAGCAGTTTATTCGGAGGCACCGGGGAGCTGTTTTTT. It is translated as CASSLFGGTGELFF. J is TRBJ2-2 and V is TRBV27; maybe TRBD2 (5 bases). This CDR3 region has 14 residues. Germline CDR1 is MNHEY and CDR2 is SMNVEV (reference sequence). Trimming removed 1 base at V and 4 bases at J, with 7 bases between.

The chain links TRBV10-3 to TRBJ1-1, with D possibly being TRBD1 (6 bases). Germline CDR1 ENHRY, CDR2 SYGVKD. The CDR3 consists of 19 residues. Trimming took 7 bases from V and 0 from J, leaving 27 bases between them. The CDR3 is CAIKAATGHALNMNTEAFF. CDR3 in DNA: TGTGCCATCAAGGCGGCGACAGGACATGCGCTGAACATGAACACTGAAGCTTTCTTT.

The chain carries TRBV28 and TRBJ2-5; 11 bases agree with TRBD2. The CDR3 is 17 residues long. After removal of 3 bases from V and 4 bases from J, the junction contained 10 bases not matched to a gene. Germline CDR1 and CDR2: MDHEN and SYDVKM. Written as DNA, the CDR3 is TGTGCCAGCAGTTTCGGCATAGCGGGAGGGTTTTTAGAGACCCAGTACTTC. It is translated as CASSFGIAGGFLETQYF.

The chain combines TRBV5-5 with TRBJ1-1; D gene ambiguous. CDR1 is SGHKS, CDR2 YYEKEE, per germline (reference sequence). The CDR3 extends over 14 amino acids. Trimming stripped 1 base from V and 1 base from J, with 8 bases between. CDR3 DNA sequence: TGTGCCAGCAGCTTGTGGGGAGAGAACACTGAAGCTTTCTTT. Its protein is CASSLWGENTEAFF.

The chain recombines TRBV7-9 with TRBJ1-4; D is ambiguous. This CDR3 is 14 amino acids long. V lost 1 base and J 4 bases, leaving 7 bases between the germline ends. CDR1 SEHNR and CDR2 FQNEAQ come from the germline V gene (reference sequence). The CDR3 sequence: CASSLGTDNEKLFF. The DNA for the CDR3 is TGTGCCAGCAGCTTAGGCACAGATAATGAAAAACTGTTTTTT.

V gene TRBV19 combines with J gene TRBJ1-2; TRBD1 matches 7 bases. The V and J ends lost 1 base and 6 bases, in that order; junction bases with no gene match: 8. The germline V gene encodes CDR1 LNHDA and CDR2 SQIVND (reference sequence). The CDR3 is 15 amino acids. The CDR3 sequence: CASSIVEGAGDGYTF. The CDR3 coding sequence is TGTGCCAGTAGTATAGTGGAGGGGGCCGGTGATGGCTACACCTTC. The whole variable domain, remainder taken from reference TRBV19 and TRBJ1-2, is DGGITQSPKYLFRKEGQNVTLSCEQNLNHDAMYWYRQDPGQGLRLIYYSQIVNDFQKGDIAEGYSVSREKKESFPLTVTSAQKNPTAFYLCASSIVEGAGDGYTFGSGTRLTVV.

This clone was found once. The chain's CDR3 is CASRLQGVNTEAFF. The DNA for the CDR3 is TGTGCCAGCAGATTACAGGGGGTGAACACTGAAGCTTTCTTT. The chain recombines TRBV6-5 with TRBJ1-1, with TRBD1 matching 8 bases. The CDR3 runs to 14 residues. CDR1 and CDR2 from the germline V gene are MNHEY and SVGAGI. V shed 6 bases and J 0 bases; nucleotides not matched to a gene: 3.

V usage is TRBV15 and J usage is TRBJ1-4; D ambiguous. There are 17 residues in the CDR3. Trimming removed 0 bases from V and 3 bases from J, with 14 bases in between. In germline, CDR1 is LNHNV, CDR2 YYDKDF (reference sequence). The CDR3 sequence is CATSRDTQATSNEKLFF. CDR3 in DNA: TGTGCCACCAGCAGAGATACCCAGGCTACCTCTAATGAAAAACTGTTTTTT.

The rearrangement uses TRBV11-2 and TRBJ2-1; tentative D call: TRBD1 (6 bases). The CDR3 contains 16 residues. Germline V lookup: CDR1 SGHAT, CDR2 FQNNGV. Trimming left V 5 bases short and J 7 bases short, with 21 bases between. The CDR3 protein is CASSPRGRGEGNEQFF. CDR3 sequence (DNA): TGTGCCAGCAGCCCTCGGGGCAGGGGTGAAGGAAATGAGCAGTTCTTC. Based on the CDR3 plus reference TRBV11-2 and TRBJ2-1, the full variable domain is EAGVAQSPRYKIIEKRQSVAFWCNPISGHATLYWYQQILGQGPKLLIQFQNNGVVDDSQLPKDRFSAERLKGVDSTLKIQPAKLEDSAVYLCASSPRGRGEGNEQFFGPGTRLTVL.

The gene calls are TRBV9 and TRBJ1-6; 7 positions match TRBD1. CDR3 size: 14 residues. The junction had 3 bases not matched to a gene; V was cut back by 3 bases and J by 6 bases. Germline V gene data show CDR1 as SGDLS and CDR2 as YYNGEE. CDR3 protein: CASSAGTVNSPLHF. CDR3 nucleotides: TGTGCCAGCAGCGCCGGGACAGTTAATTCACCCCTCCACTTT.

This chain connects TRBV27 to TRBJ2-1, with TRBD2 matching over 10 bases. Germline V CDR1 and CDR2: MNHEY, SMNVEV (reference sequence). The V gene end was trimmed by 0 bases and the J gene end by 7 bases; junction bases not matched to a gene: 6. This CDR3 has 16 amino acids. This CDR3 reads CASSLSYSGRANEQFF. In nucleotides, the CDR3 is TGTGCCAGCAGTTTATCATACAGCGGGAGGGCAAATGAGCAGTTCTTC.

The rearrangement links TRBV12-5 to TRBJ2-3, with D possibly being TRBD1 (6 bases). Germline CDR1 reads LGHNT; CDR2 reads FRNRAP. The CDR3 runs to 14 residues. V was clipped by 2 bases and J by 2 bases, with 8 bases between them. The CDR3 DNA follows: TGTGCTAGTGGTTTGAGGGGGACCACAGATACGCAGTATTTT. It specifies CASGLRGTTDTQYF.

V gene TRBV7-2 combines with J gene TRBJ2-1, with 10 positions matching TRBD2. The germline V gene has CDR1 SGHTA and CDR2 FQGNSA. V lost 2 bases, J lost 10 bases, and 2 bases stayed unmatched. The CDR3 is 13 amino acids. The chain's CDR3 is CASSLLAGVEQFF. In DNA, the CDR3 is TGTGCCAGCAGCTTACTAGCGGGAGTAGAGCAGTTCTTC.

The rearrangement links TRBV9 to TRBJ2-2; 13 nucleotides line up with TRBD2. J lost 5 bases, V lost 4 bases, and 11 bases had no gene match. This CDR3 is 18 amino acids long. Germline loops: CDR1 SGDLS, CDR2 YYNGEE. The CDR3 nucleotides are TGTGCCAGCAGCAAGGGACTAGCGGGGACCAAAGGGACCGGGGAGCTGTTTTTT. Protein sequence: CASSKGLAGTKGTGELFF.

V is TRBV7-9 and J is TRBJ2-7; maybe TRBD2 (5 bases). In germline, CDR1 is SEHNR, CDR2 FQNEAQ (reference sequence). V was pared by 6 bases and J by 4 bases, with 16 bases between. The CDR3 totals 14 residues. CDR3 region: CASSSGTGNYEQYF. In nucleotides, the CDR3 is TGTGCCAGCAGTTCGGGAACGGGGAATTACGAGCAGTACTTC. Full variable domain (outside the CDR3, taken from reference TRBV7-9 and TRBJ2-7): DTGVSQNPRHKITKRGQNVTFRCDPISEHNRLYWYRQTLGQGPEFLTYFQNEAQLEKSRLLSDRFSAERPKGSFSTLEIQRTEQGDSAMYLCASSSGTGNYEQYFGPGTRLTVT.

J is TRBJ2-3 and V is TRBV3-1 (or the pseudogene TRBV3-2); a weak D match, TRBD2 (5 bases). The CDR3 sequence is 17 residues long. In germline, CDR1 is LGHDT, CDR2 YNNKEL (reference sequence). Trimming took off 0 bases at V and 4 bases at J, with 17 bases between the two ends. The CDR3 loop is CASSQDEGLPSSDTQYF. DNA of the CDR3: TGTGCCAGCAGCCAAGATGAAGGACTCCCGTCGTCAGATACGCAGTATTTT.

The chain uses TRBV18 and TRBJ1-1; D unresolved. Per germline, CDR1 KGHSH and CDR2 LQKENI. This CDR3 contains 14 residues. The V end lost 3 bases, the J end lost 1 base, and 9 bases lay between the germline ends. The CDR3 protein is CASSPNSRNTEAFF. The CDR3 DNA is TGTGCCAGCTCACCCAACTCCCGGAACACTGAAGCTTTCTTT.

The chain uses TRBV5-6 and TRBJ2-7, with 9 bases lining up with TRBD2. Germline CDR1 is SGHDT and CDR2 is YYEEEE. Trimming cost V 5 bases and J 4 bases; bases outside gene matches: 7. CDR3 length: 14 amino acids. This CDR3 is CASRLRGGLYEQYF. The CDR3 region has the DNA TGTGCCAGCAGATTGCGGGGGGGTCTATACGAGCAGTACTTC.

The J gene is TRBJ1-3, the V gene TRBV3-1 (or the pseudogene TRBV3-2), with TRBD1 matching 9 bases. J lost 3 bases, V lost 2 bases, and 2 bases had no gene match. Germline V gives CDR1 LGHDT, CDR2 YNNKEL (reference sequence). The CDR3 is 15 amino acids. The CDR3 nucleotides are TGTGCCAGCAGCCAATCGACAGGGGGTGGAAACACCATATATTTT. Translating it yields CASSQSTGGGNTIYF.

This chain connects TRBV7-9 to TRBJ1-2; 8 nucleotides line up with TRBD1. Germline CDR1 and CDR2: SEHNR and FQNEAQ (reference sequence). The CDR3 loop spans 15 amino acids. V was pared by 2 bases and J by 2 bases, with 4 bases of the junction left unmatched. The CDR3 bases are TGTGCCAGCAGCTTACCAGGGGGCAAAAACTATGGCTACACCTTC. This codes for CASSLPGGKNYGYTF.

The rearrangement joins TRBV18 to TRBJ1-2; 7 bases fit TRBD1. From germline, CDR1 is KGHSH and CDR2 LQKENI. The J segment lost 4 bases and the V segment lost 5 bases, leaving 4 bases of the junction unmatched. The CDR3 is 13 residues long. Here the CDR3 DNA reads TGTGCCAGCTCAAGTACAGGGGTCTATGGCTACACCTTC. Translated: CASSSTGVYGYTF.

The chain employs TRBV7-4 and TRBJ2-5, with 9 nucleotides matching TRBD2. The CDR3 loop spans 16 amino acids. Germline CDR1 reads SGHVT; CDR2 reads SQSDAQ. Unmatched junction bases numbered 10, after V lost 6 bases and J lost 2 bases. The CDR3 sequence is CASSLGTSFFQETQYF. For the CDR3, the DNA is TGTGCCAGCAGTCTCGGGACTAGCTTTTTTCAAGAGACCCAGTACTTC. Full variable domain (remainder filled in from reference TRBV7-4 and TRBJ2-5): GAGVSQSPRYKVAKRGRDVALRCDSISGHVTLYWYRQTLGQGSEVLTYSQSDAQRDKSGRPSGRFSAERPERSVSTLKIQRTEQGDSAVYLCASSLGTSFFQETQYFGPGTRLLVL.

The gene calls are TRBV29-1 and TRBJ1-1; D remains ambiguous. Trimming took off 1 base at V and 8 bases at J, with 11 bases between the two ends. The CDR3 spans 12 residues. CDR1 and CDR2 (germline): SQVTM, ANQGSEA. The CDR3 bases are TGCAGCGTTGAAGTCCTACCTTCCGAAGCTTTCTTT. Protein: CSVEVLPSEAFF.

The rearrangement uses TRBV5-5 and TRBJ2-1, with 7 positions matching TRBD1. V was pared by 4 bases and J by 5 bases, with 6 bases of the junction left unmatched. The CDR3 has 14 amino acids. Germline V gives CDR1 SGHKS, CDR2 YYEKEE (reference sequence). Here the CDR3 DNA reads TGTGCCAGCAGCCCCGACAGGGCCAACAATGAGCAGTTCTTC. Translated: CASSPDRANNEQFF.

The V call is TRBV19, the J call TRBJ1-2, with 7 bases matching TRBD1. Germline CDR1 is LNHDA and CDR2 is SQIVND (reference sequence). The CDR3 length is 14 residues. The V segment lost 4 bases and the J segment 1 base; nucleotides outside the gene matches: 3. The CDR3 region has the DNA TGTGCCAGTAGTAGGGACAGTAGTAACTATGGCTACACCTTC. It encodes CASSRDSSNYGYTF. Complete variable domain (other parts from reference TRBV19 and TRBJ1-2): DGGITQSPKYLFRKEGQNVTLSCEQNLNHDAMYWYRQDPGQGLRLIYYSQIVNDFQKGDIAEGYSVSREKKESFPLTVTSAQKNPTAFYLCASSRDSSNYGYTFGSGTRLTVV.

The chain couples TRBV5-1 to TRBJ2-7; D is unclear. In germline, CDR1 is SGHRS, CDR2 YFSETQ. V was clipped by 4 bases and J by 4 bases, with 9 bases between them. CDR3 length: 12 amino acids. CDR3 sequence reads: CASSQEAYEQYF. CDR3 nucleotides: TGCGCCAGCAGCCAGGAAGCTTACGAGCAGTACTTC.

This CDR3 reads CASSRPGQISGNTIYF. The CDR3 nucleotides are TGTGCCAGCAGCCGGCCGGGACAGATCTCTGGAAACACCATATATTTT. The chain employs TRBV3-1 (or the pseudogene TRBV3-2) and TRBJ1-3, with 7 nucleotides matching TRBD1. The V gene's germline CDR1 is LGHDT and CDR2 YNNKEL (reference sequence). CDR3 size: 16 residues. The trim removed 4 bases at V and 0 bases at J, leaving 6 bases unmatched.

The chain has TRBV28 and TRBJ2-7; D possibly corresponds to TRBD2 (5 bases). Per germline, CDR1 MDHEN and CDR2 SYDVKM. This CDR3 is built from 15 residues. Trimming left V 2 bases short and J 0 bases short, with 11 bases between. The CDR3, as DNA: TGTGCCAGCAGTTTACCACCGGGGAGCTCCTACGAGCAGTACTTC. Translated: CASSLPPGSSYEQYF.

The CDR3 bases are TGTGCCACCAGTGATTTGGGGGCGGGAGGGACCTCGAACACCGGGGAGCTGTTTTTT. Encoded protein: CATSDLGAGGTSNTGELFF. The rearrangement joins TRBV24-1 to TRBJ2-2; TRBD2 matches 9 bases. V was clipped by 0 bases and J by 0 bases; unmatched bases: 7. The CDR3 is made up of 19 amino acids. Per the germline V gene, CDR1 is KGHDR and CDR2 is SFDVKD.